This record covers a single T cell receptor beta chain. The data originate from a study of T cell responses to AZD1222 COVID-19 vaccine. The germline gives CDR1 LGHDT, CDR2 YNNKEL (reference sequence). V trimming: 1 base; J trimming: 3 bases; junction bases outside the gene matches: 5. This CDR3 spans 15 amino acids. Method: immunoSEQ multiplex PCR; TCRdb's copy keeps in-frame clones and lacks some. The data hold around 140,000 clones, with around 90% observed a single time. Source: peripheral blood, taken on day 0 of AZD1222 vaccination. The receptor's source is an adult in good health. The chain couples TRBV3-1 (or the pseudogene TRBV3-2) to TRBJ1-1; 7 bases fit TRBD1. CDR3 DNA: TGTGCCAGCAGCCAAGGGAATACAGGGGACACTGAAGCTTTCTTT. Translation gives CASSQGNTGDTEAFF.